The next 18 T cell receptor beta chains were all read from a single sample in a study of blood T cell repertoires in COVID-19. TCRdb's copy holds only in-frame clones and misses some; the assay was immunoSEQ multiplex PCR. The sample lists about 240,000 clones; 87% were seen once. Sample: PBMCs or T cells enriched from blood (not recorded which). The receptors were sampled from a woman aged 25 to 45 with acute COVID-19.

The chain joins TRBV13 to TRBJ1-2; TRBD1 matches at 9 bases. CDR3 length equals 14 residues. The V and J ends lost 5 bases and 3 bases, in that order; junction bases with no gene match: 4. The V gene's germline CDR1 is PRHDT and CDR2 FYEKMQ (reference sequence). The CDR3, as DNA: TGTGCCAGCAGCATAGACAGGGGGGACTATGGCTACACCTTC. Its protein is CASSIDRGDYGYTF.

V gene TRBV7-8 combines with J gene TRBJ2-3; 7 bases line up with TRBD2. The V and J ends lost 3 bases and 2 bases, in that order; junction bases with no gene match: 14. The V gene's germline CDR1 is SGHVS and CDR2 FQNEAQ. The CDR3 runs 18 residues. CDR3 coding DNA: TGTGCCAGCAGCTTGTCTTTAGCGTCGGGGGGAACCACAGATACGCAGTATTTT. It codes for CASSLSLASGGTTDTQYF.

V is TRBV4-1 and J is TRBJ1-1; D is unclear. V dropped 4 bases and J dropped 3 bases, with 18 bases sitting between them. Germline V gene sequence: CDR1 MGHRA, CDR2 YSYEKL. CDR3 size: 16 residues. CDR3 in amino acids: CASSPSYTLGDTEAFF. DNA for the CDR3: TGCGCCAGCAGCCCCTCCTATACCCTCGGGGACACTGAAGCTTTCTTT.

This rearrangement joins TRBV6-2 or TRBV6-3 to TRBJ2-1; 8 nucleotides line up with TRBD2. V lost 5 bases to trimming and J lost 6 bases; unmatched junction nucleotides: 9. Looked up from germline, CDR1 is MNHEY and CDR2 is SVGEGT. CDR3 size: 15 residues. Here the CDR3 DNA reads TGTGCCAGCAGTATGGGACTAGTGGGGGCCAATGAGCAGTTCTTC. It codes for CASSMGLVGANEQFF.

The V call is TRBV19, the J call TRBJ1-5; tentative D call: TRBD1 (6 bases). The CDR3 length is 15 residues. V was trimmed by 7 bases and J by 6 bases, leaving 19 bases between them. The V gene's germline CDR1 is LNHDA and CDR2 SQIVND (reference sequence). CDR3: CASMREQGLGQPQHF. The CDR3 DNA reads as TGTGCCAGTATGCGAGAGCAGGGGCTCGGTCAGCCCCAGCATTTT.

The chain joins TRBV24-1 to TRBJ2-1; 11 nucleotides line up with TRBD2. The CDR3 totals 13 residues. CDR1 KGHDR and CDR2 SFDVKD come from the germline V gene. Germline trimming cut 8 bases from V and 7 bases from J; bases unmatched to any gene: 3. CDR3 amino acids: CATTGLAENEQFF. The CDR3 DNA sequence: TGTGCCACCACGGGACTAGCGGAAAATGAGCAGTTCTTC.

This clone showed up just once. The CDR3 sequence: CASSEVLLLAGLYYEQYF. The CDR3 nucleotides read TGTGCCAGCAGTGAAGTACTCCTACTAGCGGGGCTTTACTACGAGCAGTACTTC. The J gene is TRBJ2-7, the V gene TRBV6-1; TRBD2 matches 10 bases. CDR3 size: 18 residues. In germline, CDR1 is MNHNS, CDR2 SASEGT. The V and J ends lost 1 base and 3 bases, in that order; junction bases with no gene match: 12.

The chain carries TRBV27 and TRBJ2-1, with D tentatively TRBD2 (7 bases). The germline CDR1 and CDR2 sequences are MNHEY and SMNVEV (reference sequence). The CDR3 is 16 residues long. The V and J ends lost 2 bases and 5 bases respectively, with 16 bases between them. The DNA for the CDR3 is TGTGCCAGCAGTTTAGTCCGGGGGGCTCAAAACAATGAGCAGTTCTTC. Translated, it gives CASSLVRGAQNNEQFF.

The V call is TRBV5-1, the J call TRBJ2-5; D is undetermined. Germline values: CDR1 SGHRS, CDR2 YFSETQ. The CDR3 has 15 amino acids. V dropped 4 bases and J dropped 2 bases, with 15 bases sitting between them. The CDR3 bases are TGCGCCAGCAGCCCGTGGTCCCCAGGACAAGAGACCCAGTACTTC. Amino acids: CASSPWSPGQETQYF.

Regarding this clone: Within the sample, other DNA sequences also encode this same CDR3. The V gene is TRBV5-1, the J gene TRBJ1-4; D is unclear. The CDR3 has 15 residues. The V gene's germline CDR1 is SGHRS and CDR2 YFSETQ. V was shortened by 0 bases and J by 0 bases, with 6 bases between the two germline ends. CDR3 nucleotides: TGCGCCAGCAGCTTGGGCGGCACAACTAATGAAAAACTGTTTTTT. Its translation is CASSLGGTTNEKLFF.

V is TRBV2 and J is TRBJ2-7; perhaps TRBD1 as D (6 bases). The CDR3 runs 11 residues. The germline V gene encodes CDR1 SNHLY and CDR2 FYNNEI. Deletions cut 7 bases from V and 3 bases from J, with 7 bases between. CDR3 region: CASKGVYEQYF. The CDR3 DNA sequence: TGTGCCAGCAAGGGGGTCTACGAGCAGTACTTC.

The rearrangement joins TRBV21-1 to TRBJ2-5; the table calls TRBD1, which could not be checked here. TRBV21-1 represents a pseudogene. The CDR3 runs to 15 residues. For the CDR3, the DNA is TGTGCCAGCAGCAAGGGGTTCAGGGGGTGGGAGACCCAGTACTTC. Residues: CASSKGFRGWETQYF.

The chain links TRBV5-6 to TRBJ1-2; no reliable D call. Trimming removed 0 bases at V and 8 bases at J, with 11 bases between. The CDR3 has 13 amino acids. Germline values: CDR1 SGHDT, CDR2 YYEEEE. The CDR3 sequence: CASSLDGWRGYTF. CDR3 nucleotides: TGTGCCAGCAGCTTGGACGGATGGAGAGGCTACACCTTC.

The CDR3 DNA reads TGTGCCGCGGGGGAAGGCGGTGGGGATACGCAGTATTTT. Translating gives CAAGEGGGDTQYF. The chain links TRBV2 to TRBJ2-3, with TRBD2 matching over 7 bases. From germline, CDR1 is SNHLY and CDR2 FYNNEI. J lost 6 bases, V lost 11 bases, and 11 bases had no gene match. This CDR3 comprises 13 residues. The full variable domain, rest sourced from reference TRBV2 and TRBJ2-3, is EPEVTQTPSHQVTQMGQEVILRCVPISNHLYFYWYRQILGQKVEFLVSFYNNEISEKSEIFDDQFSVERPDGSNFTLKIRSTKLEDSAMYFCAAGEGGGDTQYFGPGTRLTVL.

The chain links TRBV5-6 to TRBJ1-5; 8 bases match TRBD1. CDR1 and CDR2 from the germline V gene are SGHDT and YYEEEE. The CDR3 is 14 residues long. V dropped 3 bases and J dropped 6; count of bases not matched to a gene: 5. CDR3 sequence (DNA): TGTGCCAGCAGCTCAGGACAGGGTGCTCAGCCCCAGCATTTT. Encoded protein: CASSSGQGAQPQHF.

The V and J genes are TRBV30 and TRBJ1-6, with D hard to call. Trimming took off 4 bases at V and 7 bases at J, with 11 bases between the two ends. This CDR3 contains 13 residues. Germline V gene lookup returns CDR1 GTSNPN and CDR2 SVGIG (reference sequence). This CDR3 is CAWTEGRNSPLHF. The DNA of the CDR3 is TGTGCCTGGACAGAAGGGAGGAATTCACCCCTCCACTTT.

The J gene is TRBJ1-6, the V gene TRBV4-2; 9 nucleotides line up with TRBD1. V was clipped by 3 bases and J by 6 bases; unmatched bases: 3. Germline V CDR1 and CDR2: LGHNA, YNFKEQ. The CDR3 runs to 15 residues. The CDR3 spells CASSQGQGVNSPLHF. The CDR3 DNA sequence: TGTGCCAGCAGCCAGGGACAGGGAGTTAATTCACCCCTCCACTTT.

This chain connects TRBV7-2 to TRBJ2-5, with D possibly TRBD1 on 6 matching bases. This CDR3 has 13 amino acids. With 6 bases removed from V and 5 bases from J, the gap between germline ends came to 13 bases. Germline V lookup: CDR1 SGHTA, CDR2 FQGNSA. The CDR3 nucleotides read TGTGCCAGCAGACTGGGGGCACAGGAGACCCAGTACTTC. Amino acids: CASRLGAQETQYF. Full variable domain (missing parts from reference TRBV7-2 and TRBJ2-5): GAGVSQSPSNKVTEKGKDVELRCDPISGHTALYWYRQSLGQGLEFLIYFQGNSAPDKSGLPSDRFSAERTGGSVSTLTIQRTQQEDSAVYLCASRLGAQETQYFGPGTRLLVL.